The rows below give T cell receptor beta chains drawn from one sample of a study of shared clonotypes between healthy human individuals. The assay was immunoSEQ multiplex PCR, and TCRdb's table has in-frame clones only and misses some. This table holds 750,000 to 1,000,000 clones, 92% found once. Sequences were obtained from naive CD8+ T cells sorted from blood. Receptor source: a man aged 30-40 years in good health. Both conserved end residues are part of each CDR3. D genes are given only for firm matches. Expanded clones are given a class, and other clones once, few, many or no size at all.

TRBD2	TRBV4-1	-	TRBJ2-7	CASSSPSGLAGDEQYF	TGCGCCAGCAGCTCTCCCTCGGGCCTAGCGGGAGACGAGCAGTACTTC
TRBD1	TRBV30	-	TRBJ2-7	CAWIPKGTGGHEQYF	TGTGCCTGGATCCCCAAAGGGACAGGGGGCCACGAGCAGTACTTC
TRBD1	TRBV7-9	-	TRBJ1-4	CASSSQGARNEKLFF	TGTGCCAGCAGCTCCCAGGGGGCGAGAAATGAAAAACTGTTTTTT
TRBD1	TRBV10-3	-	TRBJ1-5	CAISNRGRVGQPQHF	TGTGCCATCAGTAACAGGGGGCGTGTTGGTCAGCCCCAGCATTTT
-	TRBV7-2	-	TRBJ1-3	CASSLTIGAGNTIYF	TGTGCCAGCAGCCTAACAATCGGTGCTGGAAACACCATATATTTT
TRBD1	TRBV9	-	TRBJ1-2	CASSPFDRESNYGYTF	TGTGCCAGCAGTCCTTTTGACAGGGAGAGTAACTATGGCTACACCTTC
-	TRBV7-9	once	TRBJ2-1	CASSYASRGHNEQFF	TGTGCCAGCAGCTACGCCAGTCGGGGTCACAATGAGCAGTTCTTC
TRBD1	TRBV18	once	TRBJ2-7	CASSQPGQGFYEQYF	TGTGCCAGCTCACAACCGGGACAGGGATTTTACGAGCAGTACTTC
-	TRBV27	-	TRBJ1-1	CASSLSRVMNTEAFF	TGTGCCAGCAGTTTATCCCGGGTCATGAACACTGAAGCTTTCTTT
-	TRBV7-9	-	TRBJ2-3	CASSPVTPADTQYF	TGTGCCAGCAGCCCCGTCACTCCCGCAGATACGCAGTATTTT
TRBD2	TRBV28	-	TRBJ2-7	CASSFLLAGGSSSYEQYF	TGTGCCAGCAGTTTTTTACTAGCGGGAGGGTCGAGCTCCTACGAGCAGTACTTC
TRBD1	TRBV2	-	TRBJ2-1	CASSEETGELDEQFF	TGTGCCAGCAGTGAAGAGACAGGGGAATTGGATGAGCAGTTCTTC
TRBD2	TRBV4-3	once	TRBJ2-1	CASSQTGTNTIDEQFF	TGCGCCAGCAGCCAAACCGGGACTAACACCATCGATGAGCAGTTCTTC
TRBD1	TRBV13	-	TRBJ2-5	CASSLGLRDRDSPETQYF	TGTGCCAGCAGCTTAGGTCTTCGGGACAGGGACTCCCCTGAGACCCAGTACTTC
TRBD2	TRBV27	-	TRBJ2-2	CASSELAGDRELFF	TGTGCCAGCAGTGAACTAGCGGGAGATCGGGAGCTGTTTTTT
-	TRBV7-6	-	TRBJ2-7	CASSLVDRSFEQYF	TGTGCCAGCAGCTTAGTTGACAGAAGCTTCGAGCAGTACTTC
-	TRBV7-7	-	TRBJ2-1	CASSLSREDRNEQFF	TGTGCCAGCAGCTTATCGCGGGAAGATCGCAATGAGCAGTTCTTC
-	TRBV7-8	-	TRBJ2-7	CASSRLVIADEQYF	TGTGCCAGCAGCCGTCTCGTCATAGCGGACGAGCAGTACTTC
TRBD2	TRBV27	-	TRBJ2-7	CASSPLIAGGYYEQYF	TGTGCCAGCAGTCCCCTGATAGCGGGAGGCTATTACGAGCAGTACTTC
-	TRBV19	-	TRBJ1-1	CASSILGTSDETFF	TGTGCCAGTAGTATTCTAGGAACCAGCGACGAAACTTTCTTT
-	TRBV6-5	few	TRBJ1-1	CASSLSWNTEAFF	TGTGCCAGCAGTCTCAGCTGGAACACTGAAGCTTTCTTT
-	TRBV14	once	TRBJ2-7	CASSQAVDRQNYEQYF	TGTGCCAGCAGCCAAGCGGTCGACCGACAGAACTACGAGCAGTACTTC